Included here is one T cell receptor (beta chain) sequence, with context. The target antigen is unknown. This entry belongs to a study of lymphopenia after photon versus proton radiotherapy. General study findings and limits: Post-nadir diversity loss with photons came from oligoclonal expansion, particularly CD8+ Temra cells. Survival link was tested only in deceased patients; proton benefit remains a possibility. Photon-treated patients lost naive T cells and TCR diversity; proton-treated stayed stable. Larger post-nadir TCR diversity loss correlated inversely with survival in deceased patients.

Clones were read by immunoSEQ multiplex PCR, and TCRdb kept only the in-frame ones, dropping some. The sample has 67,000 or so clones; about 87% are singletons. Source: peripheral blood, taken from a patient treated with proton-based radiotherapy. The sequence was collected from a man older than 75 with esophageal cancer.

CDR3 bases: TGTGCCAGCAGCCCACAGGGATCGTACTATGGCTACACCTTC. As protein: CASSPQGSYYGYTF. The rearrangement joins TRBV27 to TRBJ1-2, with a possible D match to TRBD1 (6 bases). This CDR3 has 14 residues. Trimming took 6 bases from V and 3 from J, leaving 14 bases between them. Germline V gene sequence: CDR1 MNHEY, CDR2 SMNVEV (reference sequence).